This is a list of T cell receptor beta chains from one sample in a study of blood T cell repertoires in COVID-19. Some clones are missing from TCRdb's copy, which holds only in-frame ones; the method was immunoSEQ multiplex PCR. The profile shows hundreds of thousands of clones, less than 85% of them singletons. The sample comprised peripheral blood. Receptors originate from a woman aged 65 to 85 with active or convalescent COVID-19. Each CDR3 is given without its conserved first and last residue. Some rows have no size entry. The others give once, few or many, or a class for an expanded clone.

v_gene | abundance | CDR3aa
TRBV5-4 | NA | ASSFRGLAERRETQY
TRBV10-3 | NA | AISEDSGKQY
TRBV5-1 | NA | ASSFGGNNSPLH
TRBV11-3 | NA | ASSPGVDSYEQY
TRBV5-4 | few | ASRPGTADTQY
TRBV21-1 | NA | ASSREGVRTPSYEQY
TRBV28 | NA | ASSLPQGAGSSPLH
TRBV18 | NA | ASSRSLPGHNNSPLH
TRBV7-3 | NA | ASSPGFGFNFYNEQF
TRBV6-5 | NA | ARDGDYGYT
TRBV11-2 | NA | ASSAGFSGANVLT
TRBV15 | NA | ATSRDRAGDSPLH
TRBV11-2 | NA | ASSLVLGLAGNEQF
TRBV2 | NA | ASNPQGGDEKLF
TRBV6-5 | NA | ASRTGLAGEETQY
TRBV7-2 | NA | ASRPGGSYNEQF
TRBV27 | NA | ASRGREGNTEAF
TRBV10-3 | NA | AISDTRGLNEQY
TRBV7-8 | NA | ASSLRVTSGGYEQY
TRBV5-1 | NA | ASSVSVRGKETQY
TRBV7-2 | NA | ASSSLPNQPQH
TRBV30 | NA | AWSGGGHTGELF
TRBV6-6 | NA | ASSPDLGWSSGNTIY
TRBV2 | NA | ASSEAVRGLRGVMNTEAF
TRBV6-5 | NA | ASRGTANTEAF
TRBV9 | NA | ASSVGPGPSYEQY
TRBV6-2/TRBV6-3 | once | ASSTGLAGKETQY
TRBV10-1 | NA | ATNQRDNIYNEQF
TRBV3-1/TRBV3-2 | NA | ASSQAGSGTGELF
TRBV11-2 | once | ASSPTLYGYT
TRBV28 | NA | ASSSTGPGNEKLF
TRBV7-2 | NA | ASREGANVLT
TRBV5-5 | NA | ASTLDSNQPQH
TRBV25-1 | NA | ASSAYRAGGRTGELF
TRBV7-2 | NA | ASSLQTGFGNEQF
TRBV5-1 | NA | ASSLETPNYGYT
TRBV5-1 | NA | ASQTVGHSGNTIY